The 28 T cell receptor beta chains presented below share a single source sample, sequenced in a study of tumor and adjacent non-tumor tissue in lung cancer. Three rounds of nested PCR, following a modified ARM-PCR protocol, produced the TCRbeta library. One entry per CDR3 protein results from TCRdb running MiXCR on the multiplex PCR reads. This table holds about 93,000 distinct CDR3 sequences, 67% found once. This sample's RNA came from whole unsorted tissue. The sample was lung tumor tissue. These receptors came from a man aged 60-69 years with non-small cell lung cancer.

The chain joins TRBV13 to TRBJ1-3, with D unresolved. The V gene lost 3 bases and the J gene lost 0 bases, with 6 bases spanning the gap. The CDR3 is 14 residues long. The V gene's germline CDR1 is PRHDT and CDR2 FYEKMQ (reference sequence). The CDR3: CASSFRSSGNTIYF. CDR3 nucleotides: TGTGCCAGCAGCTTCCGGAGCTCTGGAAACACCATATATTTT.

A remark on this clonotype: Germline and junction disagree at one end, which may indicate a read error. The V gene is TRBV20-1, the J gene TRBJ2-3, with a tentative D call TRBD2 (5 bases). Per the germline V gene, CDR1 is DFQATT and CDR2 is SNEGSKA (reference sequence). CDR3 length equals 15 residues. The CDR3 protein is CSATDLAGSTDTEYF. The DNA of the CDR3 is TGCAGTGCTACCGACCTTGCTGGGAGTACAGATACGGAGTATTTT.

Comment on this clonotype: A much larger clone is a single base away; this may be a read error. The V call is TRBV20-1, the J call TRBJ1-2; possibly TRBD1 for D (5 bases). Germline CDR1 DFQATT, CDR2 SNEGSKA (reference sequence). The CDR3 covers 14 residues. Trimming took off 0 bases at V and 10 bases at J, with 18 bases between the two ends. CDR3 DNA: TGCAGTGCTAGAGAAATAGGGGCGGGTGATGTCTACACCTTC. This gives the protein CSAREIGAGDVYTF.

Of note for this clonotype: The junction departs from the called germline gene at one end, perhaps through a read error. The chain couples TRBV2 to TRBJ2-1; 13 bases match TRBD2. This CDR3 has 15 amino acids. CDR1 is SNHLY and CDR2 is FYNNEI in the germline V gene. CDR3 sequence reads: CVTRPRTSGSDELFF. The CDR3 DNA is TGTGTCACCAGGCCCAGGACTAGCGGGAGCGATGAGCTGTTCTTC.

On this clonotype itself: This could be a read error, since a much larger clone is one nucleotide away. The chain recombines TRBV12-3 or TRBV12-4 with TRBJ2-2; D possibly matches TRBD1 or TRBD2 (5 bases each). The CDR3 consists of 15 residues. Here the CDR3 DNA reads TGTGCCAGCAGGCCTTGGGGGTTCGACACCGGGGTGCTGTTTTTT. Amino acids: CASRPWGFDTGVLFF.

This clonotype is classed as medium-sized. The rearrangement uses TRBV11-1 and TRBJ1-2; 8 bases are shared with TRBD1. Germline V gene lookup returns CDR1 SGHAT and CDR2 FQDESV (reference sequence). This CDR3 contains 14 residues. The junction had 5 bases not matched to a gene; V was cut back by 5 bases and J by 3 bases. The CDR3 nucleotides are TGTGCCAGCAGCGCGGGGACAGGTGACTATGGCTACACCTTC. Amino acid sequence: CASSAGTGDYGYTF.

This clonotype has at least ten counts. The CDR3 bases are TGTGCCAGCACCCGGGGGGGGGCTCCTAACTATGGCTACACCTTC. It encodes CASTRGGAPNYGYTF. The chain employs TRBV6-1 and TRBJ1-2; tentatively, D is TRBD1 (6 bases). CDR1 is MNHNS and CDR2 is SASEGT in the germline V gene. With 7 bases removed from V and 0 bases from J, the gap between germline ends came to 15 bases. The length of the CDR3 is 15 residues.

J is TRBJ1-2 and V is TRBV6-2 or TRBV6-3; D remains unclear. The V end lost 3 bases, the J end lost 8 bases, and 10 bases lay between the germline ends. The CDR3 is 12 amino acids. Looked up from germline, CDR1 is MNHEY and CDR2 is SVGEGT. As DNA, the CDR3 is TGTGCCAGCAGTTATTCTTCGGCAGGCTACACCTTC. This encodes CASSYSSAGYTF.

Worth noting for this clonotype: A much larger clonotype is one base distant, so this may be a read error. This sequence joins TRBV30 and TRBJ2-1; the D is unclear. The V gene's germline CDR1 is GTSNPN and CDR2 SVGIG (reference sequence). This CDR3 has 13 residues. CDR3: CDWSVLAGNEQFF. CDR3 bases: TGTGACTGGAGTGTACTGGCCGGTAATGAGCAGTTCTTC. The entire variable domain, with the rest obtained from reference TRBV30 and TRBJ2-1, is as follows: SQTIHQWPATLVQPVGSPLSLECTVEGTSNPNLYWYRQAAGRGLQLLFYSVGIGQISSEVPQNLSASRPQDRQFILSSKKLLLSDSGFYLCDWSVLAGNEQFFGPGTRLTVL.

This clonotype was detected ten times or more. The CDR3 loop reads CSVEGQGYEKLFF. The DNA of the CDR3 is TGCAGCGTTGAGGGACAGGGGTATGAAAAACTGTTTTTT. The chain combines TRBV29-1 with TRBJ1-4; TRBD1 matches at 10 bases. V lost 3 bases and J lost 6; bases outside the gene matches: 1. The germline V gene encodes CDR1 SQVTM and CDR2 ANQGSEA. This CDR3 is built from 13 residues.

V and J are TRBV30 and TRBJ1-4, with a possible D match to TRBD1 (6 bases). This CDR3 region has 16 residues. Per the germline V gene, CDR1 is GTSNPN and CDR2 is SVGIG (reference sequence). V lost 0 bases and J 8 bases, leaving 19 bases between the germline ends. The CDR3 bases are TGTGCCTGGAGTGTCCTCGGGCTGAGGGGGGGGGAAAAACTGTTTTTT. Protein sequence: CAWSVLGLRGGEKLFF.

The chain combines TRBV11-2 with TRBJ1-1, with D possibly being TRBD1 (5 bases). Between the trimmed V and J ends, which lost 5 bases and 4 bases, there was a span of 17 bases. Looked up from germline, CDR1 is SGHAT and CDR2 is FQNNGV. The CDR3 contains 15 residues. CDR3 sequence: CASSPPNVGGTEAFF. The CDR3 nucleotides are TGTGCCAGCAGCCCCCCCAACGTTGGGGGCACTGAAGCTTTCTTT.

V usage is TRBV4-2 and J usage is TRBJ2-1; 15 nucleotides line up with TRBD2. This CDR3 is 17 amino acids long. V lost 5 bases and J lost 10; bases outside the gene matches: 12. Germline-derived CDR1 and CDR2 are LGHNA and YNFKEQ. The CDR3 nucleotides are TGTGCCAGCAGCGTGTTCGGGACTAGCGGGAGGAGTTCCGAGCAGTTCTTC. Amino acids: CASSVFGTSGRSSEQFF.

This clonotype turned up a few times. A read error may be the cause here, since a much bigger clone is one base away. The rearrangement links TRBV5-1 to TRBJ2-2; D remains unclear. CDR1 is SGHRS and CDR2 is YFSETQ in the germline V gene. With 6 bases removed from V and 2 bases from J, the gap between germline ends came to 5 bases. The CDR3 consists of 12 residues. In DNA form, the CDR3 reads TGCGCCAGCAACTTTAACACCGGGGAGCTGTTTTTT. The encoded protein is CASNFNTGELFF.

Notes on this clonotype: At one of its ends the junction is not consistent with the germline gene, which may arise from a read error. The chain combines TRBV29-1 with TRBJ2-1; a possible D gene is TRBD2 (5 bases). In germline, CDR1 is SQVTM, CDR2 ANQGSEA. The CDR3 runs 15 residues. CDR3 coding DNA: TGCAGCGTTGAAGAGACTTTCCTCTCCTACAATGAGCGGTCCTTC. This codes for CSVEETFLSYNERSF.

As regards this clonotype: Its ends do not fully match the called genes, so a read error is possible. As DNA, the CDR3 is TGCAACGTTACAGCTAGCTATGGCTACACCTTC. It translates to CNVTASYGYTF. This chain uses TRBV29-1 with TRBJ1-2, with D hard to call. Germline V gene lookup returns CDR1 SQVTM and CDR2 ANQGSEA. This CDR3 is built from 11 residues.

Worth noting for this clonotype: This may stem from a read error, because a much larger clone lies one nucleotide away. The chain has TRBV12-3 or TRBV12-4 and TRBJ2-2; unclear D gene. The CDR3 extends over 14 amino acids. V lost 0 bases, J lost 3 bases, and 5 bases lay in between. The CDR3 reads CASSLAHYTGELFF. The CDR3 DNA reads TGTGCCAGCAGTTTAGCCCACTACACCGGGGAGCTGTTTTTT.

This clonotype turned up a few times. Germline and junction disagree at one end, which may indicate a read error. V usage is TRBV14 and J usage is TRBJ2-3; D possibly uses TRBD1 or TRBD2 (6 bases each). The CDR3 has 16 residues. CDR1 SGHDN and CDR2 FVKESK come from the germline V gene. The CDR3 bases are TGTGCCAGCAGCCAGGATCTTGTGGGGGGCACAGTTACGCAGTATTTT. As protein: CASSQDLVGGTVTQYF.

For this clonotype: Because the CDR3 is missing its conserved closing phenylalanine or tryptophan, this is likely a read error. The J gene is TRBJ1-2, the V gene TRBV20-1; perhaps TRBD1 as D (5 bases). V was shortened by 8 bases and J by 4 bases, with 20 bases between the two germline ends. CDR3 length equals 14 residues. Germline CDR1 is DFQATT and CDR2 is SNEGSKA (reference sequence). For the CDR3, the DNA is TGCAGTACTACACCCCCCCGACAGTTCTATGGCTACACCTCC. It translates to CSTTPPRQFYGYTS.

Comment on this clonotype: At one boundary the junction diverges from the germline segment, which might be a read error. The chain combines TRBV5-5 with TRBJ2-3, with no clear D. This CDR3 spans 14 amino acids. Per the germline V gene, CDR1 is SGHKS and CDR2 is YYEKEE (reference sequence). This CDR3 reads CASSLDGRKDTHFF. The DNA of the CDR3 is TGTGCCAGCAGCTTGGATGGGCGCAAAGATACGCATTTTTTT.

A single count supports this clonotype. The chain combines TRBV11-3 with TRBJ2-7; D may be TRBD1 or TRBD2 (6 bases each). V lost 8 bases and J lost 5, with 25 bases in between. The CDR3 is 16 residues long. Germline CDR1 is SGHNT and CDR2 is YENEEA. The CDR3 here is CASSHRIGGARNEQYF. CDR3 nucleotide sequence: TGTGCCAGCTCCCACAGGATCGGGGGCGCGAGAAACGAGCAGTACTTC.

This clonotype was observed at least ten times. The chain recombines TRBV28 with TRBJ1-5, with D tentatively TRBD1 (6 bases). This CDR3 comprises 16 residues. Germline loops: CDR1 MDHEN, CDR2 SYDVKM. Trimming cost V 6 bases and J 5 bases, with 20 bases left between them. The CDR3 spells CASRVLGGQEDQPQHF. The CDR3 region has the DNA TGTGCCAGCAGGGTATTAGGGGGACAAGAGGATCAGCCCCAGCATTTT.

V gene TRBV20-1 combines with J gene TRBJ2-5; TRBD1 agrees at 10 bases. Germline assignment: CDR1 DFQATT and CDR2 SNEGSKA (reference sequence). This CDR3 has 16 residues. The ends lost 6 bases at V and 7 bases at J; junction bases unmatched: 17. The CDR3: CSATFPETGGGGTQYF. The CDR3 DNA reads as TGCAGTGCGACGTTTCCCGAGACAGGGGGCGGAGGGACCCAGTACTTC.

The chain couples TRBV6-5 to TRBJ2-1; D gene unclear. The V end lost 5 bases, the J end lost 6 bases, and 17 bases lay between the germline ends. The CDR3 totals 15 residues. Germline CDR1 is MNHEY and CDR2 is SVGAGI. CDR3 amino acids: CASSPLRWGCNEQFF. The CDR3 DNA follows: TGTGCCAGCAGTCCCCTACGGTGGGGTTGCAATGAGCAGTTCTTC.

This sequence joins TRBV12-3 or TRBV12-4 and TRBJ2-1; 7 nucleotides align to TRBD2. There are 14 residues in the CDR3. CDR3 in amino acids: CVNRGVREGGEQFF. DNA for the CDR3: TGTGTCAACCGGGGGGTGAGAGAAGGTGGTGAGCAGTTCTTC.

V gene TRBV11-1 combines with J gene TRBJ2-2; 10 bases are a match to TRBD1. The CDR3 totals 14 residues. Germline CDR1 is SGHAT and CDR2 is FQDESV (reference sequence). V gave up 5 bases and J gave up 7 bases; unmatched junction bases: 4. The CDR3 DNA reads as TGTGCCAGCAGCCGGGACAGGGGTCACGGGGAGCTGTTTTTT. Translated: CASSRDRGHGELFF.

Comments on this clonotype: Since no conserved phenylalanine or tryptophan closes the CDR3, a read error is the likely cause. This chain joins TRBV4-1 and TRBJ1-5; D uncertain. Germline assignment: CDR1 MGHRA and CDR2 YSYEKL. CDR3 size: 15 residues. The CDR3: CTSSQDLGSNQPQHY. The CDR3 DNA follows: TGCACCAGCAGCCAAGATCTAGGGTCCAATCAGCCCCAGCATTAT.

As for this clonotype: One end of the junction varies from germline; a read error may be responsible. The V and J genes are TRBV4-2 and TRBJ2-1; D is perhaps TRBD2 (6 bases). The CDR3 length is 16 residues. Germline CDR1 and CDR2: LGHNA and YNFKEQ. In nucleotides, the CDR3 is TGTGCTAGCAGCCAAGATGTGGCGGGACGGTACAATGAGCAGCTCTTC. Encoded protein: CASSQDVAGRYNEQLF.